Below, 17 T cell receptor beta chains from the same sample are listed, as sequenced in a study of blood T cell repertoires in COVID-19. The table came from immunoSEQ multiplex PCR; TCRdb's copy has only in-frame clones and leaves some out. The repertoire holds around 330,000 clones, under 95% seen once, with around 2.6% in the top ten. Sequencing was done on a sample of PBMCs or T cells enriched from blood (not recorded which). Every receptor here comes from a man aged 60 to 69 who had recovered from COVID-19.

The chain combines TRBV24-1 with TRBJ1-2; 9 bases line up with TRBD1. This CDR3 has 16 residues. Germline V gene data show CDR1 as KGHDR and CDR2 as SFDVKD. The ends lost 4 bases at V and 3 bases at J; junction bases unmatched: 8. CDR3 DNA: TGTGCCACCAGTGACTCTACAGGGGGCGCGGACTATGGCTACACCTTC. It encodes CATSDSTGGADYGYTF.

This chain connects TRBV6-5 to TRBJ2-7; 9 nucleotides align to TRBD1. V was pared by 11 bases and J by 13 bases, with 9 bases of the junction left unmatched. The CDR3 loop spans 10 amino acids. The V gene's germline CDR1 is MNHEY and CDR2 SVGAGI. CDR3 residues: CAPIPGQGYF. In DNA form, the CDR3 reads TGTGCCCCAATACCGGGACAGGGTTACTTC.

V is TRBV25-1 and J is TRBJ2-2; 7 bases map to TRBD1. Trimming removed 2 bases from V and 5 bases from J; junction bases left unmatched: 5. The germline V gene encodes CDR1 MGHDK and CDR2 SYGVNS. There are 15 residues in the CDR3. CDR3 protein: CASSERQGGTGELFF. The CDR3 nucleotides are TGTGCCAGCAGTGAACGACAGGGTGGGACCGGGGAGCTGTTTTTT.

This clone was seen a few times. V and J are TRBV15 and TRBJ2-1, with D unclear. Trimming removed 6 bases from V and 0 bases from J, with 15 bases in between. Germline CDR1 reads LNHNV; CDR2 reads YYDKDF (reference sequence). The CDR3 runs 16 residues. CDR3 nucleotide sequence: TGTGCCACCAGTGGTCAGGATTTGAGCTCCTACAATGAGCAGTTCTTC. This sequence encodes CATSGQDLSSYNEQFF.

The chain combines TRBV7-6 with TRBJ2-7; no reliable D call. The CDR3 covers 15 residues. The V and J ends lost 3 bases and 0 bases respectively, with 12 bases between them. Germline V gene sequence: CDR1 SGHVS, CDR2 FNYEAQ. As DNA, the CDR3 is TGTGCCAGCAGCTTGGCAGGCCCAAACTCCTACGAGCAGTACTTC. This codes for CASSLAGPNSYEQYF.

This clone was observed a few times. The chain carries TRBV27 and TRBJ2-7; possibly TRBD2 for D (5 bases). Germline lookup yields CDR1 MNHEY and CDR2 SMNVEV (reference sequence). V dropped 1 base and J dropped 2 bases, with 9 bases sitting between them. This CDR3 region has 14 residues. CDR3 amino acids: CASSLFPGTYEQYF. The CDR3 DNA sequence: TGTGCCAGCAGTTTATTCCCGGGAACCTACGAGCAGTACTTC.

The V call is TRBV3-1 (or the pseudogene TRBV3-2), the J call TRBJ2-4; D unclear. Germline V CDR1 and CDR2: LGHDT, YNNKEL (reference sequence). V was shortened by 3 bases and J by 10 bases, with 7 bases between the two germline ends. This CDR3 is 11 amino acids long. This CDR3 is CASSHLEIQYF. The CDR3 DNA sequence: TGTGCCAGCAGCCATCTAGAGATTCAGTACTTC.

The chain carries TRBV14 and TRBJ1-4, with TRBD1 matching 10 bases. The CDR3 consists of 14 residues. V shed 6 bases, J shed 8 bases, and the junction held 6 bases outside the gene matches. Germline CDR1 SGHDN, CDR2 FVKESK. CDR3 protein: CASSPRQGAEKLFF. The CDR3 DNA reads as TGTGCCAGCAGTCCGAGACAGGGGGCCGAAAAACTGTTTTTT.

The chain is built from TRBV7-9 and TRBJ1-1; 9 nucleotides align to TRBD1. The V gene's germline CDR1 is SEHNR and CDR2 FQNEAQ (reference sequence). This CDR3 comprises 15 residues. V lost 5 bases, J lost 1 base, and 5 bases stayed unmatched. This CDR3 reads CASSPGTGWNTEAFF. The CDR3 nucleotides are TGTGCCAGCAGCCCCGGGACAGGGTGGAACACTGAAGCTTTCTTT.

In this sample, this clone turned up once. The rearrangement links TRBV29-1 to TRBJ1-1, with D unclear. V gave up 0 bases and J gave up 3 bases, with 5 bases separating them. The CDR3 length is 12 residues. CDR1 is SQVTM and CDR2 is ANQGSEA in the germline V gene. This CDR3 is CSVEEQYTEAFF. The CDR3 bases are TGCAGCGTTGAAGAACAGTACACTGAAGCTTTCTTT.

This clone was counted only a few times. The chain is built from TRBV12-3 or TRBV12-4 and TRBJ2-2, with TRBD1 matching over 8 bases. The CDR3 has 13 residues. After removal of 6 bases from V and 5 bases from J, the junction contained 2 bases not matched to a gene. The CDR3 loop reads CASRGQATGELFF. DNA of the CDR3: TGTGCCAGCAGGGGACAGGCTACCGGGGAGCTGTTTTTT.

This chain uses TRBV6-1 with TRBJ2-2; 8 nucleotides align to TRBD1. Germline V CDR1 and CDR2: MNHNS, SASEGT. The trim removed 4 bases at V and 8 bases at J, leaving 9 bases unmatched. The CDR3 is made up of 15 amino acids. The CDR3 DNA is TGTGCCAGCAGTGTACCGACAGGGGTGTCTGGGGAGCTGTTTTTT. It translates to CASSVPTGVSGELFF.

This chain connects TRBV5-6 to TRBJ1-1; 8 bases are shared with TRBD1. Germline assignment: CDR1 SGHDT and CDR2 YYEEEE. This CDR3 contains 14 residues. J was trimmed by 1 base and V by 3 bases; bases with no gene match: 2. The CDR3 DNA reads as TGTGCCAGCAGCTGGGACAGGACGAACACTGAAGCTTTCTTT. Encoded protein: CASSWDRTNTEAFF.

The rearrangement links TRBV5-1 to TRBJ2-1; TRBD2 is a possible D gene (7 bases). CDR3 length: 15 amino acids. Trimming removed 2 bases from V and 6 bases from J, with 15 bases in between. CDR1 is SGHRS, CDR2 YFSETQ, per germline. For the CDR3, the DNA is TGCGCCAGCAGCTTATTGGGGGGGCCCGCCAATGAGCAGTTCTTC. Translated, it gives CASSLLGGPANEQFF.

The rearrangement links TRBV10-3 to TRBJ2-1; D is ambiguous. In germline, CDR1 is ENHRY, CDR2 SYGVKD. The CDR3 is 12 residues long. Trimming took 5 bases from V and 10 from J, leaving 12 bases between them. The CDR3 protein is CAISTTQWEQFF. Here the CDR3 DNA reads TGTGCCATCAGTACTACACAATGGGAGCAGTTCTTC.

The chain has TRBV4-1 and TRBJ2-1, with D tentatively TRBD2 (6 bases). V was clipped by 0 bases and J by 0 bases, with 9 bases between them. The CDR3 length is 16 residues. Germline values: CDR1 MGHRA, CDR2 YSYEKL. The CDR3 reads CASSQEGLLSYNEQFF. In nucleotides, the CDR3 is TGCGCCAGCAGCCAAGAGGGACTGCTCTCCTACAATGAGCAGTTCTTC.

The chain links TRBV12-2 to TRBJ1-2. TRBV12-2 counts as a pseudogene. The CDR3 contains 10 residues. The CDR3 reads CASRSYGYTF. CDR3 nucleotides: TGTGCAAGTCGTTCTTATGGCTACACCTTC.